Reported below is one T cell receptor beta chain. Its antigen is unknown. No qualities accompany the bases; no much larger clone lies one base away. Other DNA sequences in this specimen translate into the identical CDR3. This sample is part of a study of graft-versus-host responses after intestinal transplantation (dated by TCRdb to the early 2020s). Regarding the study in general: The transplants that recipients got were multivisceral, liver-intestinal, or isolated intestinal. The cohort enrolled 24 intestinal transplant recipients, one of whom was a retransplant, and a few patients without pretransplant specimens were excluded. Instead of going to the commercial service, samples from a few later patients were sequenced in-house on an Illumina MiSeq and processed with MiXCR. To identify alloreactive clones, pre-transplant mixed lymphocyte reaction products were sequenced and compared with unstimulated pre-transplant donor and recipient T cells. A peak of at least 4% donor T cells among recipient peripheral blood mononuclear cells was the definition used for donor T cell macrochimerism. After intestinal transplantation, graft-versus-host and host-versus-graft alloreactive T cell clones in the graft, circulation and bone marrow were tracked using bulk TCR-beta CDR3 sequencing. Every recipient was given anti-thymocyte globulin induction, then maintenance tacrolimus and steroids for approximately 3 years. Beyond this particular receptor, the publication reports: GvH clones were found in recipient bone marrow, and some of the GvH clones appeared earlier in ileal mucosa or blood, which is consistent with an intestinal mucosal origin. The conclusions were limited by the relatively low number and heterogeneity of the intestinal transplant patients. In patients with donor T cell macrochimerism, the allografts had high GvH to HvG T cell clonal ratios. Early after transplant, peak levels of circulating GvH clones were associated with declines in HvG clones.

Read against the paper, the sample's time point label means: cells obtained before transplantation from donor or recipient. CD3+CD4+ and CD3+CD8+ populations were FACS-sorted from unstimulated pre-transplant donor and recipient cells taken from spleen or lymph nodes. Receptor amplification or capture employed the immunoSEQ multiplex PCR assay. For most patients, genomic DNA was isolated with the Qiagen DNeasy Blood and Tissue Kit and sent frozen to Adaptive Biotechnologies for TCR sequencing. High-throughput TCR-beta CDR3 sequencing of genomic DNA from most patients was performed by Adaptive Biotechnologies. In the original analysis: TCR sequencing data for approximately 17 patients were retrieved from Adaptive's ImmunoSEQ software; a few other patients were processed with MiXCR and VDJtools. To correct CD4 versus CD8 sorting errors, any sequence found in both subsets at a frequency ratio below 5:1 was removed. CDR3 nucleotide sequences shared between donor and recipient were removed because their origin could not be assigned. To be classed as alloreactive, a clone needed at least 2-fold expansion over unstimulated cells and a minimum CFSE-low frequency of 0.002% (template counts) or 0.001% (read counts). Clones were considered mappable if detected in sequenced pre-transplant spleen, lymph node, or MLR CFSE-low populations of the donor or recipient. Cumulative frequency of alloreactive clones was calculated as a percentage of all sequences weighted by copy number. TCRdb carries this immuneACCESS record with in-frame sequences only. Its versions omit some clonotypes, under half of them owing to an unresolved V gene in the studies checked, with the rest unexplained. The DNA gave D and trimming, while V, J and clone size come from that table. Across this sample there are over 65,000 clones, with approximately 89% seen only once. The ten largest clones add up to 7.6% of the sample.

The CDR3, cysteine through phenylalanine, is 16 amino acids long. Only the CDR3 region is kept as DNA, spanning 48 bases read in frame from base 1. The V end gives up 2 bases and the J end 1 base, leaving 4 bases in the junction not matched to a gene. CDR1 and CDR2, looked up from the germline V gene (reference sequence), are LNHDA and SQIVND. Rearrangement joined TRBV19 to TRBJ2-7, with 11 bases matching TRBD2. The sequence was obtained from a human donor who was the organ donor for an intestinal transplant. The source was unstimulated CD8+ T cells sorted from spleen or lymph node cells, collected before transplant. The nucleotides are TGTGCCAGTAGTATAACTGGGACTAGCGGTTCCTACGAGCAGTACTTC. The encoded protein is CASSITGTSGSYEQYF.